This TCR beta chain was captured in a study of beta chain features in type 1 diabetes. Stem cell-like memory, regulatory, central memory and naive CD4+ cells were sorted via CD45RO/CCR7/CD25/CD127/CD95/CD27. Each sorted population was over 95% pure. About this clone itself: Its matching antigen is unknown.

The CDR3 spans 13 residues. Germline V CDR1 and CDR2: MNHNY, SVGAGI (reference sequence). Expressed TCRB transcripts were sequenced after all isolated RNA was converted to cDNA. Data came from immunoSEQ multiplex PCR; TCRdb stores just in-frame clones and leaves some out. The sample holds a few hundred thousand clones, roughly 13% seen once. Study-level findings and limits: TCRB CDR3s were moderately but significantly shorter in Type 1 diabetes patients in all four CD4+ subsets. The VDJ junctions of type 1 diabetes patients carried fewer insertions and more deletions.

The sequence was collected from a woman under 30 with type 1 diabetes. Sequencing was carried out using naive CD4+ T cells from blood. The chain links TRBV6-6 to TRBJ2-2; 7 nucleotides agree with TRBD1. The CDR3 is CLSGQENTGELFF. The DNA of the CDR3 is TGTTTATCCGGACAGGAGAACACCGGGGAGCTGTTTTTT.